Sequencing of this T cell receptor beta chain was carried out in a study of shared clonotypes between healthy human individuals. Whole-study context: Per donor, three plates held CD4 naive cells, three held CD4 memory, two held CD8 naive and one held CD8 memory. Study-wide results and limits: Non-shared clonotypes were found to have lower generation probabilities than the clonotypes that were shared by all four of the sorted-subset donors.

HIV-negative, healthy adults without recent acute infections or vaccinations were the donors. Of note for this clone: Its matching antigen is unknown.

The CDR3 has 16 residues. V lost 4 bases to trimming and J lost 1 base, with 17 bases between them. From germline, CDR1 is MNHEY and CDR2 SVGAGI. Per the authors' pipeline: ImmunoSEQ output lacked quality scores and full-length reads, limiting matched filtering. Here immunoSEQ multiplex PCR was the method, and the copy in TCRdb shows in-frame clones only, minus some. That table is the source of V, J and clone size, and D and trimming were worked out from the DNA. The repertoire consists of 2 million to 2.5 million clones, with 85% to 95% occurring once and the leading ten covering around 0.4%. The rearrangement links TRBV6-5 to TRBJ2-7; perhaps TRBD1 as D (6 bases). This receptor was identified in a man aged 18 to 29 in good health. Some clones in this sample may be carry-over from other donors' samples. The sequenced sample consisted of naive CD4+ T cells from PBMCs. The sample's subset: CD45RA+ positively selected. CDR3 nucleotides: TGTGCCAGCAGTTTTTCCTCCGGGGACACTTCCTACGAGCAGTACTTC. Protein: CASSFSSGDTSYEQYF.